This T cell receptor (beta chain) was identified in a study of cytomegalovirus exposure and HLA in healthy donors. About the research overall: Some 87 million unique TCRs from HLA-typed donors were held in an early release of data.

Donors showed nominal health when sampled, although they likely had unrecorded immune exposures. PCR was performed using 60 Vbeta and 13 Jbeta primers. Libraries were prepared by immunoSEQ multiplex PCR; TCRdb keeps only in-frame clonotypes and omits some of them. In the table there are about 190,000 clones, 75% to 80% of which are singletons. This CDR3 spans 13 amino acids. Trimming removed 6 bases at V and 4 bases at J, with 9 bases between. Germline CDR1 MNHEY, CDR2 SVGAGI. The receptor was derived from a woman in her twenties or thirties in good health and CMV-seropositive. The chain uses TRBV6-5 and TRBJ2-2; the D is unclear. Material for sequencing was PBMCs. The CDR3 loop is CASSQISTGELFF. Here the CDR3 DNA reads TGTGCCAGCAGCCAGATCAGCACCGGGGAGCTGTTTTTT.